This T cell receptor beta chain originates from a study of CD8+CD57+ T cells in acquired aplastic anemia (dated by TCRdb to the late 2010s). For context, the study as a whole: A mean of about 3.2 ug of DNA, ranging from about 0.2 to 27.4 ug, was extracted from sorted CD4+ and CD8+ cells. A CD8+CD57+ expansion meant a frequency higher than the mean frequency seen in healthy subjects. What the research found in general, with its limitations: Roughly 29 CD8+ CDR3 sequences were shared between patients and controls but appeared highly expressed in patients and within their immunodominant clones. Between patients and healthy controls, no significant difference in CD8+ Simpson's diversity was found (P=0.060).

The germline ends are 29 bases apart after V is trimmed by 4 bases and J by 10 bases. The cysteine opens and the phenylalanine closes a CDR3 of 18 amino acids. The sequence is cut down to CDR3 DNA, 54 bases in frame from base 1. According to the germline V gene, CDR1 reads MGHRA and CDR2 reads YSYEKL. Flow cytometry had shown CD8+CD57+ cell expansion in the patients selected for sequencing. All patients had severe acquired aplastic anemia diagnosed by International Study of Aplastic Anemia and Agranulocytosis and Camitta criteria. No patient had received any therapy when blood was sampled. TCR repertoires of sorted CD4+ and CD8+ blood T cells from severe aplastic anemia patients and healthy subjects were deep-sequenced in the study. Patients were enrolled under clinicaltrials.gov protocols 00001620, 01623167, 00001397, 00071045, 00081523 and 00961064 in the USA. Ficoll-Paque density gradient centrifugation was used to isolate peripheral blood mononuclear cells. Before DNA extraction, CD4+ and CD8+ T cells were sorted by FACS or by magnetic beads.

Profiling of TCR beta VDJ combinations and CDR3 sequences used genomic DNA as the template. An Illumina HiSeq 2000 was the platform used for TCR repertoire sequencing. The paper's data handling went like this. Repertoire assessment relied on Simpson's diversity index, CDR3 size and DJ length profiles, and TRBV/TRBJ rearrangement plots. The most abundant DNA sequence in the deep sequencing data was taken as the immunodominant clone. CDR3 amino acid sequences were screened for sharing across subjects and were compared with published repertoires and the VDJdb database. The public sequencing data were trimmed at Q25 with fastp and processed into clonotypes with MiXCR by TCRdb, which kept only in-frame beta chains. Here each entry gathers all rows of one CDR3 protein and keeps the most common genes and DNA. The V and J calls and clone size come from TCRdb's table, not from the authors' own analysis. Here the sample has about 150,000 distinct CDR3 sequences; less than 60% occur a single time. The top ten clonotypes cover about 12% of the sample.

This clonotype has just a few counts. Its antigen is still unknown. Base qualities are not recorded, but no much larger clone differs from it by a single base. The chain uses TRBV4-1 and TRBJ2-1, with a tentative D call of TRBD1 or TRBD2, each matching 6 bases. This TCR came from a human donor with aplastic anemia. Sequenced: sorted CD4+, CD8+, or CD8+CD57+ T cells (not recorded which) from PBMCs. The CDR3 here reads CASSLRGSDLRPGGEQFF. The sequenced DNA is TGCGCCAGCAGCCTCAGGGGTAGCGACCTCAGGCCTGGGGGGGAGCAGTTCTTC.